This T cell receptor beta chain originates from a study of T cells in Graves' hyperthyroidism and ophthalmopathy. Study-level findings and limits: Using 13 V-J features, a model discriminated ophthalmopathy from stable hyperthyroidism. Blood also contained most expanded thyroid clonotypes above 0.001.

Trimming removed 8 bases from V and 5 bases from J, with 16 bases in between. Germline-derived CDR1 and CDR2 are SNHLY and FYNNEI. The CDR3 is made up of 14 amino acids. This clonotype occurred a few times. Its antigen is still unknown. This may arise from a read error, as a much more abundant clone is one base away. Amplified regions were TCR beta CDR3 sequences from RNA transcripts. The HTBI primer set served for first-round RT-PCR of the TCR CDR3. In TCRdb, the multiplex PCR reads were re-called with MiXCR into one record per CDR3 protein. The sample yields 250,000 or so distinct CDR3 sequences, approximately 16% seen once. A patient was excluded if there was uncontrolled infection, other autoimmune disease, pregnancy or lactation.

The source is a woman in her forties or fifties with Graves' hyperthyroidism that later progressed to Graves' ophthalmopathy. The rearrangement joins TRBV2 to TRBJ2-1; D gene ambiguous. The material sequenced was blood. The CDR3 DNA reads as TGTGCCAGCGGCCCCCCCCCACAAGACAATGAGCAGTTCTTC. Amino acids: CASGPPPQDNEQFF.